This TCR beta chain was recovered during a study of T-cell memory formation after mild COVID-19. Study information: Largely donor-specific TCR clusters were found. Study-level results: Of the contracting clones, CD4+ ones lay mainly in CM and EM, and CD8+ ones in EMRA. Specificity for SARS-CoV-2 was not confirmed among the second-wave clones peaking on day 37. Pre-infection memory held some responding clones, suggesting pre-existing cross-reactive T cells responded.

With regard to this clonotype: What it recognizes is unknown.

TCRdb called the 5' RACE reads again in MiXCR, with one record for every CDR3 protein. The sample lists around 49,000 distinct CDR3 sequences, about 28% occurring once. The sequence was obtained from a man younger than 35 who had mild COVID-19 (a few samples of this study predate the infection). Cell type and time point are not known. Specimen: PBMCs or a T cell subset sorted from them (not recorded which).

CDR3 amino acids: CATGGSEQYF. CDR3 nucleotide sequence: TGTGCCACCGGAGGGTCCGAGCAGTACTTC. This chain uses TRBV25-1 with TRBJ2-7; tentative D call: TRBD2 (6 bases). Trimming cost V 10 bases and J 6 bases, with 10 bases left between them. There are 10 residues in the CDR3. Germline assignment: CDR1 MGHDK and CDR2 SYGVNS.